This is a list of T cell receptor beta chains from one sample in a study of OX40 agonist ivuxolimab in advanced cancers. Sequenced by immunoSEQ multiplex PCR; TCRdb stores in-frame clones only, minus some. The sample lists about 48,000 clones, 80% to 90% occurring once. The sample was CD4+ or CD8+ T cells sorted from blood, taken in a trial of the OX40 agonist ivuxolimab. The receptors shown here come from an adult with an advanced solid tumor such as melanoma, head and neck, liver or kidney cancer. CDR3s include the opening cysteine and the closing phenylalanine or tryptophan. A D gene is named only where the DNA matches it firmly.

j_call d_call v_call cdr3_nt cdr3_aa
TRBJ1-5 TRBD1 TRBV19 TGTGCCAGTAGTATTTCCTCCGGGACAGGGGGAAGAATAGGTAATCAGCCCCAGCATTTT CASSISSGTGGRIGNQPQHF
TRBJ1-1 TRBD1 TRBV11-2 TGTGCCAGCAGCATCGGACAGGTGGGGACTGAAGCTTTCTTT CASSIGQVGTEAFF
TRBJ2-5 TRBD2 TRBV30 TGTGCCTGGAATAGACCCAGCGGGGGCCGGGAGACCCAGTACTTC CAWNRPSGGRETQYF
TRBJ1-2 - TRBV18 TGTGCCAGCTCGCCAAGAAGGGCCTCCGGGGGCTATGGCTACACCTTC CASSPRRASGGYGYTF
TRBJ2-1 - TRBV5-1 TGCGCCAGCAGCTTGGACAGCTCCTACAATGAGCAGTTCTTC CASSLDSSYNEQFF
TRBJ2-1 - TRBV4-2 TGTGCCAGCAGCCAAGTAGGCGGGCCATTTAGTGAGCAGTTCTTC CASSQVGGPFSEQFF
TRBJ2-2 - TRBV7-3 TGTGCCAGCAGCAAGGTTCGGGTAGCGAACACCGGGGAGCTGTTTTTT CASSKVRVANTGELFF
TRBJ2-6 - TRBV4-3 TGCGCCAGCAGCCAAGCTGGGGCCAACGTCCTGACTTTC CASSQAGANVLTF
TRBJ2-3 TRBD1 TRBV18 TGTGCCAGCTCACCTACAGGACAGGGGAGCACAGATACGCAGTATTTT CASSPTGQGSTDTQYF
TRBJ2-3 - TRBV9 TGTGCCAGCAGCGTAGCTCCAGGGAACACAGATACGCAGTATTTT CASSVAPGNTDTQYF
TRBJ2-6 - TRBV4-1 TGCGCCAGCAGCCAAGTTTTAGGTTTTAGCTCTGGGGCCAACGTCCTGACTTTC CASSQVLGFSSGANVLTF
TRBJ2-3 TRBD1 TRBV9 TGTGCCAGCAGCGTAGCAGGGGGTACGCAGTATTTT CASSVAGGTQYF
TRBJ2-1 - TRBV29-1 TGCAGCGGGACCGTTGGGGTTGGCTACAATGAGCAGTTCTTC CSGTVGVGYNEQFF